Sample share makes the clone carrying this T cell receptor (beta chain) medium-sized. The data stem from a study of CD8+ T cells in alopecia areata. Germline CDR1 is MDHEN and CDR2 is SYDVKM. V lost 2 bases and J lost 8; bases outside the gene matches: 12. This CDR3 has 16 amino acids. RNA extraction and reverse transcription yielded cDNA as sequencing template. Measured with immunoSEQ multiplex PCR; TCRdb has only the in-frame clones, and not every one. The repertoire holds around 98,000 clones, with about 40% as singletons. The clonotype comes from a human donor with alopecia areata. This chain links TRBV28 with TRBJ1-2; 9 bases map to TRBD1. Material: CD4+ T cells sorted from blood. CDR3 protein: CASSLLPQGAVRGYTF. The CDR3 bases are TGTGCCAGCAGTTTACTACCACAGGGGGCAGTGCGAGGCTACACCTTC.